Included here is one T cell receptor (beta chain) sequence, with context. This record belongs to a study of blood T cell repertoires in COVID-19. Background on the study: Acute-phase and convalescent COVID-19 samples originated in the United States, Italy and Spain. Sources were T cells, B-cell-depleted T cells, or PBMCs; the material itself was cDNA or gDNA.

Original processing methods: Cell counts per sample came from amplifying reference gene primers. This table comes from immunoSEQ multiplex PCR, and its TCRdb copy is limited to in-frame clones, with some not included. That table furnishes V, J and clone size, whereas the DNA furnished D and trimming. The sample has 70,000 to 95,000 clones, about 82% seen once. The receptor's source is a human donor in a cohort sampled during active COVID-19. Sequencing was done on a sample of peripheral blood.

The CDR3 reads CASSRGTGGQLFF. The CDR3 coding sequence is TGTGCCAGTAGCCGAGGGACCGGGGGACAGCTGTTTTTT. This rearrangement joins TRBV19 to TRBJ2-2, with D perhaps matching TRBD2 (6 bases). The CDR3 contains 13 residues. The germline V gene encodes CDR1 LNHDA and CDR2 SQIVND (reference sequence). V was clipped by 6 bases and J by 12 bases, with 17 bases between them.